This T cell receptor (beta chain) is from a study of blood T cell repertoires in COVID-19. As for the study in general: The analysed material was cDNA or gDNA that came from T cells, B-cell-depleted T cells, or PBMCs.

Sequencing used immunoSEQ multiplex PCR; TCRdb keeps in-frame clones, though not all of them. This table has some 140,000 clones, roughly 86% appearing once. Germline V lookup: CDR1 KGHSH, CDR2 LQKENI. The CDR3 has 16 amino acids. V lost 2 bases to trimming and J lost 3 bases, with 13 bases between them. Sequencing input: peripheral blood. The receptor was derived from a human donor in a cohort sampled during active COVID-19. This rearrangement joins TRBV18 to TRBJ1-4; D uncertain. DNA of the CDR3: TGTGCCAGCTCACCAGGGAGGGTGACATCTAATGAAAAACTGTTTTTT. Translating it yields CASSPGRVTSNEKLFF.